This TCR beta chain was sequenced in a study of blood T cell repertoires in COVID-19. Assay: immunoSEQ multiplex PCR; the TCRdb copy retains only in-frame clones and omits some. The table lists around 190,000 clones, 79% of them singletons, with almost 6% in the top ten. CDR1 and CDR2 (germline): LGHDT, YNNKEL (reference sequence). The CDR3 runs to 15 residues. V lost 4 bases to trimming and J lost 0 bases, with 11 bases between them. This clonotype was obtained from a woman in her thirties or forties with COVID-19, enrolled during active disease. V gene TRBV3-1 (or the pseudogene TRBV3-2) combines with J gene TRBJ2-3, with D tentatively TRBD2 (5 bases). The sequenced material came from peripheral blood. The CDR3 DNA reads as TGTGCCAGCAGCCCCGGGATATTAAGCACAGATACGCAGTATTTT. Its translation is CASSPGILSTDTQYF.